These 19 T cell receptor beta chains were sequenced from one sample in a study of T cell repertoires in cytomegalovirus infection. These receptors are not linked to any known antigen. TCRdb fed the reads into MiXCR, producing one record per CDR3 protein. The sample lists over 100,000 distinct CDR3 sequences, approximately 28% occurring once. Specimen: CD8+ T cells from cultured PBMCs, collected from culture after CMV antigen stimulation. The receptor source for this set is a human donor in good health (CMV status not recorded). Some clones in this sample may be carry-over from other donors' samples.

The table lists this clonotype with a few counts. The chain has TRBV7-9 and TRBJ2-7, with D uncertain. The germline V gene encodes CDR1 SEHNR and CDR2 FQNEAQ (reference sequence). CDR3 length: 15 amino acids. V lost 5 bases, J lost 3 bases, and 17 bases lay in between. The CDR3 coding sequence is TGTGCCAGCAGCCCGCAGGACGGCGGAATCTACGAGCAGTACTTC. This sequence encodes CASSPQDGGIYEQYF. The full variable domain, rest sourced from reference TRBV7-9 and TRBJ2-7, is DTGVSQNPRHKITKRGQNVTFRCDPISEHNRLYWYRQTLGQGPEFLTYFQNEAQLEKSRLLSDRFSAERPKGSFSTLEIQRTEQGDSAMYLCASSPQDGGIYEQYFGPGTRLTVT.

Notes on this clonotype: Possible read error: a much larger clone is one base away. The V call is TRBV7-2, the J call TRBJ2-3; a weak D match, TRBD2 (6 bases). Trimming removed 5 bases at V and 10 bases at J, with 13 bases between. Germline V CDR1 and CDR2: SGHTA, FQGNSA. The CDR3 has 12 amino acids. As DNA, the CDR3 is TGTGCCAGCAGCCGACTAGTGGGGGCGCAGTATTTT. Translating it yields CASSRLVGAQYF.

There are a few counts of this clonotype. The chain uses TRBV7-6 and TRBJ1-1, with D possibly matching TRBD1 (5 bases). Between the trimmed V and J ends, which lost 0 bases and 1 base, there was a span of 12 bases. The CDR3 loop spans 16 amino acids. Germline loops: CDR1 SGHVS, CDR2 FNYEAQ. CDR3 amino acids: CASSLAGAGANTEAFF. For the CDR3, the DNA is TGTGCCAGCAGCTTAGCTGGGGCAGGCGCGAACACTGAAGCTTTCTTT.

CDR3 in amino acids: CSARVRPPAKNIQYF. As DNA, the CDR3 is TGCAGTGCTAGAGTGAGGCCCCCTGCCAAAAACATTCAGTACTTC. This chain joins TRBV20-1 and TRBJ2-4, with D unclear. In germline, CDR1 is DFQATT, CDR2 SNEGSKA (reference sequence). Trimming cost V 1 base and J 1 base, with 11 bases left between them. This CDR3 region has 15 residues.

The chain links TRBV29-1 to TRBJ1-1; TRBD1 aligns across 7 bases. In germline, CDR1 is SQVTM, CDR2 ANQGSEA. The CDR3 runs 12 residues. The J segment lost 3 bases and the V segment lost 7 bases, leaving 5 bases of the junction unmatched. The CDR3, as DNA: TGCAGCGCAAGGACAGGCCACACTGAAGCTTTCTTT. It specifies CSARTGHTEAFF.

This clonotype was seen more than once but under ten times. The V and J genes are TRBV15 and TRBJ1-4; D is possibly TRBD1 (5 bases). The CDR3 runs to 14 residues. Deletions cut 4 bases from V and 3 bases from J, with 9 bases between. Germline assignment: CDR1 LNHNV and CDR2 YYDKDF (reference sequence). DNA for the CDR3: TGTGCCACCAGCATCGGGGGTTCTAATGAAAAACTGTTTTTT. Protein sequence: CATSIGGSNEKLFF.

This chain connects TRBV4-1 to TRBJ2-7; 9 nucleotides line up with TRBD1. Germline V gives CDR1 MGHRA, CDR2 YSYEKL. Trimming cost V 4 bases and J 2 bases; bases outside gene matches: 18. CDR3 length: 19 residues. The CDR3 DNA sequence: TGCGCCAGCAGCCTGCCGACAGGGGGTGAAGCGGGACCTACCTACGAGCAGTACTTC. Amino acid sequence: CASSLPTGGEAGPTYEQYF.

The CDR3 reads CASSFTENIQYF. CDR3 bases: TGTGCCAGCAGCTTTACCGAAAACATTCAGTACTTC. The rearrangement joins TRBV7-6 to TRBJ2-4, with D unclear. The V gene lost 3 bases and the J gene lost 5 bases, with 5 bases spanning the gap. The CDR3 sequence is 12 residues long. Germline CDR1 SGHVS, CDR2 FNYEAQ.

J is TRBJ2-5 and V is TRBV6-1; the match to TRBD2 covers 8 bases. The CDR3 consists of 16 residues. Germline V CDR1 and CDR2: MNHNS, SASEGT. Unmatched junction bases numbered 6, after V lost 2 bases and J lost 1 base. This CDR3 is CASSELAGGPQETQYF. The CDR3 nucleotides are TGTGCCAGCAGTGAACTGGCGGGGGGCCCCCAAGAGACCCAGTACTTC.

Only a few counts were recorded for this clonotype. The J gene is TRBJ1-2, the V gene TRBV11-2; TRBD1 might be the D (5 bases). The V end was cut by 5 bases, the J end by 4 bases, with 8 bases between. The CDR3 extends over 12 amino acids. Per germline, CDR1 SGHAT and CDR2 FQNNGV. The CDR3 coding sequence is TGTGCCAGCAGCAAGGGACTCTATGGCTACACCTTC. Its translation is CASSKGLYGYTF. The full variable domain, in which reference TRBV11-2 and TRBJ1-2 provide the parts outside the CDR3, is EAGVAQSPRYKIIEKRQSVAFWCNPISGHATLYWYQQILGQGPKLLIQFQNNGVVDDSQLPKDRFSAERLKGVDSTLKIQPAKLEDSAVYLCASSKGLYGYTFGSGTRLTVV.

The table lists this clonotype with a few counts. J is TRBJ1-2 and V is TRBV2; TRBD1 aligns across 9 bases. This CDR3 comprises 17 residues. The germline V gene has CDR1 SNHLY and CDR2 FYNNEI. Germline trimming cut 1 base from V and 2 bases from J; bases unmatched to any gene: 8. CDR3 DNA: TGTGCCAGCAGTGAAGAGGGGCCGGGACAGGGAAACTATGGCTACACCTTC. Translated: CASSEEGPGQGNYGYTF.

V is TRBV11-1 and J is TRBJ2-5, with D perhaps given as TRBD1 or TRBD2 (6 bases each). The CDR3 totals 17 residues. The germline V gene has CDR1 SGHAT and CDR2 FQDESV (reference sequence). With 5 bases removed from V and 4 bases from J, the gap between germline ends came to 23 bases. DNA of the CDR3: TGTGCCAGCAGCCAGTTGGGGGGCATGGTTCCTCGAGAGACCCAGTACTTC. It codes for CASSQLGGMVPRETQYF.

This clonotype showed up many times. The chain combines TRBV5-4 with TRBJ2-1; maybe TRBD1 (5 bases). The CDR3 loop spans 14 amino acids. The germline V and J ends were trimmed by 1 base and 6 bases, with 11 bases remaining between them. Looked up from germline, CDR1 is SGHNT and CDR2 is YYREEE (reference sequence). DNA of the CDR3: TGTGCCAGCAGCTTGTGGGGCGTCCCCAATGAGCAGTTCTTC. This codes for CASSLWGVPNEQFF.

This chain uses TRBV4-1 with TRBJ2-7; no definite D call. Germline values: CDR1 MGHRA, CDR2 YSYEKL. The CDR3 is made up of 15 amino acids. Between the trimmed V and J ends, which lost 0 bases and 3 bases, there was a span of 12 bases. The CDR3 sequence is CASSQERHGIYEQYF. The CDR3 DNA reads as TGCGCCAGCAGCCAAGAGAGACATGGGATCTACGAGCAGTACTTC.

Many counts were recorded for this clonotype. The gene calls are TRBV7-8 and TRBJ2-1, with D uncertain. Germline V gene data show CDR1 as SGHVS and CDR2 as FQNEAQ. The V end lost 4 bases, the J end lost 5 bases, and 0 bases lay between the germline ends. This CDR3 spans 10 amino acids. The CDR3 sequence is CASSYNEQFF. The CDR3 DNA sequence: TGTGCCAGCAGCTACAATGAGCAGTTCTTC.

V gene TRBV2 combines with J gene TRBJ1-1; D gene ambiguous. The V end was cut by 0 bases, the J end by 0 bases, with 8 bases between. The germline V gene has CDR1 SNHLY and CDR2 FYNNEI. The CDR3 has 15 residues. The CDR3 loop is CASSEARSMNTEAFF. The CDR3 DNA reads TGTGCCAGCAGTGAAGCGCGGAGCATGAACACTGAAGCTTTCTTT.

The chain is built from TRBV12-3 or TRBV12-4 and TRBJ2-5; weak D call: TRBD1 (5 bases). V shed 7 bases and J shed 7 bases, with 16 bases lying between them. This CDR3 is 13 amino acids long. In DNA, the CDR3 is TGTGCCAGCACTGAAGGGGTTGAAGGGACCCAGTACTTC. Translating it yields CASTEGVEGTQYF.

The V gene is TRBV7-9, the J gene TRBJ2-7; the match to TRBD1 covers 7 bases. Looked up from germline, CDR1 is SEHNR and CDR2 is FQNEAQ (reference sequence). The CDR3 runs 14 residues. J lost 6 bases, V lost 1 base, and 6 bases had no gene match. This CDR3 reads CASSLEGGYREQYF. CDR3 DNA sequence: TGTGCCAGCAGCTTAGAAGGGGGCTACCGCGAGCAGTACTTC.

In the case of this clonotype: At one boundary the junction diverges from the germline segment, which might be a read error. This rearrangement joins TRBV27 to TRBJ2-3, with D possibly matching TRBD1 (6 bases). This CDR3 comprises 13 residues. Germline assignment: CDR1 MNHEY and CDR2 SMNVEV (reference sequence). The CDR3 DNA reads as TGTGCCATCAGTTTCAGGGGAGCAGATACGCAGTATTTT. As protein: CAISFRGADTQYF.